What follows is one T cell receptor beta chain and its context. The assay was immunoSEQ multiplex PCR, and TCRdb's table has in-frame clones only and misses some. The data contain 98,000 or so clones, around four fifths of them seen just once; the ten biggest clones take up 6.5%. Trimming removed 5 bases from V and 9 bases from J, with 10 bases in between. The CDR3 has 11 residues. Germline V gene sequence: CDR1 MGHDK, CDR2 SYGVNS. The data are from a study of control samples from healthy donors and cancer patients. The sample comprised blood. The V and J genes are TRBV25-1 and TRBJ1-1; D unresolved. The sequence was collected from a man aged 18 to 29 in good health. The CDR3 DNA reads as TGTGCCAGCAGTAGACAAGGCCAAGCTTTCTTT. Amino acid sequence: CASSRQGQAFF.